Listed here are 30 T cell receptor beta chains from one sample, sequenced in a study of blood T cell repertoires in COVID-19. Using immunoSEQ multiplex PCR, the repertoire was profiled, and TCRdb retains in-frame clones only, with some absent. This table has about 94,000 clones, 80% to 85% appearing once. Sequenced input: peripheral blood. The receptors derive from a man aged 55 to 69 with acute or convalescent COVID-19.

J is TRBJ1-1 and V is TRBV27; D is unclear. Germline V lookup: CDR1 MNHEY, CDR2 SMNVEV (reference sequence). There are 13 residues in the CDR3. Trimming stripped 5 bases from V and 4 bases from J, with 11 bases between. The CDR3 region is CASSPRPGTEAFF. The CDR3 bases are TGTGCCAGCAGTCCCCGACCGGGCACTGAAGCTTTCTTT.

This clone was seen once. The rearrangement uses TRBV7-8 and TRBJ1-1; D uncertain. The CDR3 has 15 residues. From germline, CDR1 is SGHVS and CDR2 FQNEAQ. V lost 8 bases, J lost 0 bases, and 16 bases lay in between. DNA for the CDR3: TGTGCCAGCTACGTATTAGAAGCGTTGAACACTGAAGCTTTCTTT. Its translation is CASYVLEALNTEAFF. Complete variable domain (other parts from reference TRBV7-8 and TRBJ1-1): GAGVSQSPRYKVAKRGQDVALRCDPISGHVSLFWYQQALGQGPEFLTYFQNEAQLDKSGLPSDRFFAERPEGSVSTLKIQRTQQEDSAVYLCASYVLEALNTEAFFGQGTRLTVV.

The chain uses TRBV6-6 and TRBJ1-3; TRBD1 is a possible D gene (5 bases). This CDR3 comprises 15 residues. The germline gives CDR1 MNHNY, CDR2 SVGAGI (reference sequence). The V end lost 3 bases, the J end lost 0 bases, and 9 bases lay between the germline ends. CDR3 nucleotides: TGTGCCAGCAGTTATCCAGGGAACTCTGGAAACACCATATATTTT. Translated: CASSYPGNSGNTIYF.

J is TRBJ1-5 and V is TRBV19, with D unclear. From germline, CDR1 is LNHDA and CDR2 SQIVND (reference sequence). Between the trimmed V and J ends, which lost 3 bases and 3 bases, there was a span of 6 bases. This CDR3 contains 13 residues. CDR3 in DNA: TGTGCCAGTAGTATCGGGGTCAATCAGCCCCAGCATTTT. It is translated as CASSIGVNQPQHF.

This clone has just one count. The chain joins TRBV7-2 to TRBJ2-1, with D perhaps TRBD1 (6 bases). The germline CDR1 and CDR2 sequences are SGHTA and FQGNSA. Deletions cut 4 bases from V and 6 bases from J, with 7 bases between. The length of the CDR3 is 12 residues. The CDR3 DNA is TGTGCCAGCAGCTCCAGGGGCAATGAGCAGTTCTTC. Protein sequence: CASSSRGNEQFF. Drawing the rest from reference TRBV7-2 and TRBJ2-1, the complete variable domain is GAGVSQSPSNKVTEKGKDVELRCDPISGHTALYWYRQSLGQGLEFLIYFQGNSAPDKSGLPSDRFSAERTGGSVSTLTIQRTQQEDSAVYLCASSSRGNEQFFGPGTRLTVL.

The V and J genes are TRBV5-8 and TRBJ1-1, with a tentative D call TRBD1 (5 bases). The CDR3 consists of 17 residues. The ends were cut back, 4 bases at V and 5 bases at J, with 24 bases in the middle. Germline CDR1 is SGHTS and CDR2 is YDEGEE. In nucleotides, the CDR3 is TGTGCCAGCAGCCCCGGCGTTTTTGTGGGGGGAGAAACTGAAGCTTTCTTT. Translated, it gives CASSPGVFVGGETEAFF.

This rearrangement joins TRBV4-1 to TRBJ1-3; perhaps TRBD1 as D (5 bases). This CDR3 is 16 amino acids long. V was trimmed by 0 bases and J by 3 bases, leaving 12 bases between them. From germline, CDR1 is MGHRA and CDR2 YSYEKL. The chain's CDR3 is CASSQDLGAGGNTIYF. The DNA of the CDR3 is TGCGCCAGCAGCCAAGATTTAGGGGCAGGTGGAAACACCATATATTTT.

The chain recombines TRBV6-2 or TRBV6-3 with TRBJ1-1, with a possible D match to TRBD1 (6 bases). This CDR3 has 15 residues. The germline V and J ends were trimmed by 6 bases and 5 bases, with 19 bases remaining between them. The germline gives CDR1 MNHEY, CDR2 SVGEGT. The CDR3 loop reads CASSLLAQGRTEAFF. The CDR3 bases are TGTGCCAGCAGCCTATTAGCTCAGGGGCGAACTGAAGCTTTCTTT.

The chain carries TRBV19 and TRBJ2-1, with TRBD1 matching over 9 bases. Looked up from germline, CDR1 is LNHDA and CDR2 is SQIVND (reference sequence). The CDR3 consists of 17 residues. Losses at the gene ends were 8 bases for V and 0 bases for J; bases not matched to a gene: 11. In nucleotides, the CDR3 is TGTGCCAGTTTCCGAGGACAGGGGCAGAGCTCCTACAATGAGCAGTTCTTC. Protein product: CASFRGQGQSSYNEQFF.

The chain couples TRBV9 to TRBJ2-6; D may be TRBD1 (6 bases). The V and J ends lost 4 bases and 0 bases respectively, with 17 bases between them. Germline V gene lookup returns CDR1 SGDLS and CDR2 YYNGEE. The CDR3 totals 18 residues. The CDR3 DNA reads TGTGCCAGCAGCCCCTCACAGGGAAAGAGCTCTGGGGCCAACGTCCTGACTTTC. This translates into CASSPSQGKSSGANVLTF. The full variable domain, completed using reference TRBV9 and TRBJ2-6, is DSGVTQTPKHLITATGQRVTLRCSPRSGDLSVYWYQQSLDQGLQFLIQYYNGEERAKGNILERFSAQQFPDLHSELNLSSLELGDSALYFCASSPSQGKSSGANVLTFGAGSRLTVL.

The chain joins TRBV27 to TRBJ1-2; TRBD1 matches 10 bases. CDR1 is MNHEY and CDR2 is SMNVEV in the germline V gene (reference sequence). V was pared by 5 bases and J by 8 bases, with 8 bases of the junction left unmatched. The CDR3 loop spans 14 amino acids. The CDR3 region has the DNA TGTGCCAGCAGTCCCACGGACAGGGGGAGCGGCTACACCTTC. It yields the protein CASSPTDRGSGYTF.

The rearrangement uses TRBV6-2 or TRBV6-3 and TRBJ1-6; the D gene is possibly TRBD1 (5 bases). Germline values: CDR1 MNHEY, CDR2 SVGEGT. The CDR3 runs to 16 residues. Trimming removed 0 bases at V and 7 bases at J, with 13 bases between. The chain's CDR3 is CASSYSLPGNNSPLHF. DNA for the CDR3: TGTGCCAGCAGTTACTCCCTTCCAGGGAACAATTCACCCCTCCACTTT.

This clone was counted only a few times. The chain joins TRBV6-5 to TRBJ1-4, with TRBD1 matching 9 bases. The germline gives CDR1 MNHEY, CDR2 SVGAGI. The CDR3 has 14 residues. V shed 7 bases and J 8 bases; nucleotides not matched to a gene: 8. CDR3 nucleotides: TGTGCCAGCACCTCACAGGGGGCAGGGGAAAAACTGTTTTTT. Protein sequence: CASTSQGAGEKLFF.

This sequence joins TRBV11-2 and TRBJ1-2; D may be TRBD1 (5 bases). Germline V gene sequence: CDR1 SGHAT, CDR2 FQNNGV. The ends were cut back, 4 bases at V and 3 bases at J, with 18 bases in the middle. CDR3 length: 16 amino acids. The chain's CDR3 is CASSSLRGLQDYGYTF. CDR3 nucleotides: TGTGCCAGCAGCTCCCTTAGGGGCCTCCAGGACTATGGCTACACCTTC. Filled out from reference TRBV11-2 and TRBJ1-2, the complete variable domain reads EAGVAQSPRYKIIEKRQSVAFWCNPISGHATLYWYQQILGQGPKLLIQFQNNGVVDDSQLPKDRFSAERLKGVDSTLKIQPAKLEDSAVYLCASSSLRGLQDYGYTFGSGTRLTVV.

The chain couples TRBV5-6 to TRBJ1-2, with D perhaps matching TRBD1 (5 bases). The CDR3 length is 14 residues. Deletions cut 4 bases from V and 6 bases from J, with 16 bases between. Germline V gene data show CDR1 as SGHDT and CDR2 as YYEEEE. The chain's CDR3 is CASSPQGGPNGYTF. The DNA for the CDR3 is TGTGCCAGCAGCCCGCAGGGCGGTCCCAATGGCTACACCTTC.

In its sample, this clone was seen a few times. The chain joins TRBV27 to TRBJ1-6; D uncertain. The germline V gene encodes CDR1 MNHEY and CDR2 SMNVEV (reference sequence). Trimming cost V 5 bases and J 10 bases, with 12 bases left between them. This CDR3 comprises 13 residues. CDR3 loop: CASSRSGESPLHF. The CDR3 DNA sequence: TGTGCCAGCAGTCGTTCGGGTGAATCACCCCTCCACTTT.

This clone came up a few times. This chain links TRBV30 with TRBJ1-4; tentatively, D is TRBD1 (5 bases). Trimming cost V 2 bases and J 3 bases, with 7 bases left between them. The CDR3 has 13 amino acids. CDR1 and CDR2 (germline): GTSNPN, SVGIG (reference sequence). CDR3 coding DNA: TGTGCCTGGAGTTGGGGCGCTAATGAAAAACTGTTTTTT. Amino acid sequence: CAWSWGANEKLFF. The full variable domain, its missing parts supplied by reference TRBV30 and TRBJ1-4, is SQTIHQWPATLVQPVGSPLSLECTVEGTSNPNLYWYRQAAGRGLQLLFYSVGIGQISSEVPQNLSASRPQDRQFILSSKKLLLSDSGFYLCAWSWGANEKLFFGSGTQLSVL.

The chain is built from TRBV6-2 or TRBV6-3 and TRBJ1-3; 8 positions agree with TRBD1. Germline loops: CDR1 MNHEY, CDR2 SVGEGT. This CDR3 contains 16 residues. The ends lost 6 bases at V and 0 bases at J; junction bases unmatched: 7. The CDR3: CASSPDRGFSGNTIYF. In nucleotides, the CDR3 is TGTGCCAGCAGCCCCGACAGGGGCTTCTCTGGAAACACCATATATTTT.

This clone was seen more than once but under ten times. The gene calls are TRBV10-2 and TRBJ1-5; possible D gene TRBD1, 5 bases. The V end was cut by 2 bases, the J end by 5 bases, with 10 bases between. The CDR3 has 14 amino acids. Germline CDR1 WSHSY, CDR2 SAAADI. This chain's CDR3 is CASSERTRDQPQHF. The CDR3 DNA follows: TGCGCCAGCAGTGAGAGGACACGCGATCAGCCCCAGCATTTT.

This chain links TRBV19 with TRBJ1-4; D may be TRBD1 (5 bases). Trimming shortened V by 10 bases and J by 8 bases, and 23 bases separated the two germline ends. The CDR3 covers 15 residues. CDR1 LNHDA and CDR2 SQIVND come from the germline V gene (reference sequence). The CDR3, as DNA: TGTGCCACTAAAGCCAGACAGCCACTACGGGAAAAACTGTTTTTT. Encoded protein: CATKARQPLREKLFF.

V is TRBV19 and J is TRBJ1-5; D may be TRBD1 (6 bases). Germline V gene sequence: CDR1 LNHDA, CDR2 SQIVND (reference sequence). CDR3 length: 14 residues. Trimming removed 2 bases at V and 2 bases at J, with 7 bases between. The CDR3 bases are TGTGCCAGTAGTATAAACAGGGGCAATCAGCCCCAGCATTTT. Amino acid sequence: CASSINRGNQPQHF.

The chain joins TRBV6-2 or TRBV6-3 to TRBJ2-7, with TRBD1 matching over 10 bases. The CDR3 extends over 15 amino acids. Trimming removed 5 bases from V and 2 bases from J; junction bases left unmatched: 6. Germline V gives CDR1 MNHEY, CDR2 SVGEGT. The CDR3 reads CASSPRDRGTYEQYF. The CDR3 bases are TGTGCCAGCAGTCCCCGGGACAGGGGAACCTACGAGCAGTACTTC.

This clone was seen only once. The chain has TRBV7-2 and TRBJ1-2; D possibly corresponds to TRBD1 (5 bases). Germline lookup yields CDR1 SGHTA and CDR2 FQGNSA. The CDR3 totals 13 residues. V was shortened by 2 bases and J by 8 bases, with 12 bases between the two germline ends. As DNA, the CDR3 is TGTGCCAGCAGCTTACCAGGGTTAGTAGGCTACACCTTC. Its protein is CASSLPGLVGYTF.

This clone was detected only a few times. This chain uses TRBV19 with TRBJ1-3, with 9 bases fitting TRBD1. V dropped 9 bases and J dropped 2; count of bases not matched to a gene: 8. The CDR3 has 15 residues. Germline V gene sequence: CDR1 LNHDA, CDR2 SQIVND (reference sequence). The CDR3 here is CASLQGAEAGNTIYF. DNA of the CDR3: TGTGCCAGCTTACAGGGGGCAGAAGCTGGAAACACCATATATTTT. Supplemented by reference TRBV19 and TRBJ1-3, the full variable domain reads DGGITQSPKYLFRKEGQNVTLSCEQNLNHDAMYWYRQDPGQGLRLIYYSQIVNDFQKGDIAEGYSVSREKKESFPLTVTSAQKNPTAFYLCASLQGAEAGNTIYFGEGSWLTVV.

The gene calls are TRBV19 and TRBJ1-5, with TRBD1 matching over 7 bases. The V segment lost 7 bases and the J segment 1 base; nucleotides outside the gene matches: 4. Germline-derived CDR1 and CDR2 are LNHDA and SQIVND (reference sequence). The CDR3 is 14 residues long. The CDR3 loop reads CASNTQGSNQPQHF. The CDR3, as DNA: TGTGCCAGTAACACACAGGGGAGCAATCAGCCCCAGCATTTT.

The rearrangement uses TRBV29-1 and TRBJ1-4; 7 positions agree with TRBD1. After removal of 4 bases from V and 0 bases from J, the junction contained 2 bases not matched to a gene. Germline-derived CDR1 and CDR2 are SQVTM and ANQGSEA. The CDR3 loop spans 14 amino acids. In DNA form, the CDR3 reads TGCAGCGTTGGACAGGGTGCAACTAATGAAAAACTGTTTTTT. The encoded protein is CSVGQGATNEKLFF.

The chain combines TRBV7-3 with TRBJ2-1; 9 bases match TRBD2. Germline V lookup: CDR1 SGHTA, CDR2 FQGTGA. The CDR3 loop spans 15 amino acids. After removal of 1 base from V and 8 bases from J, the junction contained 6 bases not matched to a gene. CDR3 region: CASSLMRGGRDEQFF. CDR3 nucleotides: TGTGCCAGCAGCTTAATGCGGGGGGGCCGCGATGAGCAGTTCTTC.

The V and J genes are TRBV27 and TRBJ2-7; TRBD1 agrees at 7 bases. Trimming removed 5 bases from V and 1 base from J; junction bases left unmatched: 11. The CDR3 totals 16 residues. Germline values: CDR1 MNHEY, CDR2 SMNVEV (reference sequence). In nucleotides, the CDR3 is TGTGCCAGCAGTAAAATAGGGGGCGGAAGATCCTACGAGCAGTACTTC. This translates into CASSKIGGGRSYEQYF.

This chain uses TRBV24-1 with TRBJ2-5; D possibly corresponds to TRBD2 (5 bases). The V end was cut by 1 base, the J end by 1 base, with 12 bases between. Germline V gene sequence: CDR1 KGHDR, CDR2 SFDVKD. The CDR3 runs to 16 residues. CDR3 region: CATSDFAEAGQETQYF. In DNA, the CDR3 is TGTGCCACCAGTGATTTTGCGGAGGCAGGCCAAGAGACCCAGTACTTC.

The chain joins TRBV19 to TRBJ1-1, with D tentatively TRBD1 (6 bases). Germline CDR1 LNHDA, CDR2 SQIVND (reference sequence). This CDR3 contains 14 residues. The ends were cut back, 11 bases at V and 5 bases at J, with 21 bases in the middle. The CDR3 region has the DNA TGTGCCTGCCGAACCGGACAGAAGAGGACTGAAGCTTTCTTT. It translates to CACRTGQKRTEAFF.